Listed here are 13 T cell receptor beta chains from one sample, sequenced in a study of cytomegalovirus exposure and HLA in healthy donors. The study ran its PCR with 60 Vbeta and 13 Jbeta primers. Here immunoSEQ multiplex PCR was the method, and the copy in TCRdb shows in-frame clones only, minus some. The sample lists some 200,000 clones; approximately 79% were seen once. The sequenced sample consisted of PBMCs. These receptors came from a man aged 40-49 years in good health and CMV-seropositive.

This clone showed up just once. The J gene is TRBJ2-6, the V gene TRBV29-1; 9 bases are a match to TRBD1. From germline, CDR1 is SQVTM and CDR2 ANQGSEA. With V trimmed by 3 bases and J by 4 bases, 1 base remained unmatched. The CDR3 extends over 14 amino acids. The CDR3 protein is CSVDTGGGANVLTF. In DNA form, the CDR3 reads TGCAGCGTTGACACAGGGGGCGGGGCCAACGTCCTGACTTTC. Full variable domain (rest looked up from reference TRBV29-1 and TRBJ2-6): SAVISQKPSRDICQRGTSLTIQCQVDSQVTMMFWYRQQPGQSLTLIATANQGSEATYESGFVIDKFPISRPNLTFSTLTVSNMSPEDSSIYLCSVDTGGGANVLTFGAGSRLTVL.

This sequence joins TRBV11-3 and TRBJ1-1; D unclear. V lost 5 bases and J lost 5, with 9 bases in between. The germline CDR1 and CDR2 sequences are SGHNT and YENEEA. CDR3 length: 12 residues. CDR3 nucleotides: TGTGCCAGCAGCCTTAGCGGGACTGAAGCTTTCTTT. It translates to CASSLSGTEAFF.

CDR3 in amino acids: CASSGLGFSGNTIYF. For the CDR3, the DNA is TGTGCCAGCAGTGGCCTAGGTTTCTCTGGAAACACCATATATTTT. This chain connects TRBV28 to TRBJ1-3; D is ambiguous. The CDR3 length is 15 residues. Trimming shortened V by 5 bases and J by 0 bases, and 11 bases separated the two germline ends. CDR1 and CDR2 from the germline V gene are MDHEN and SYDVKM.

This clone has a handful of counts. V and J are TRBV19 and TRBJ2-5; possibly TRBD2 for D (5 bases). V was trimmed by 2 bases and J by 1 base, leaving 17 bases between them. Germline CDR1 reads LNHDA; CDR2 reads SQIVND (reference sequence). There are 17 residues in the CDR3. CDR3 protein: CASSIRAIEGSQETQYF. CDR3 sequence (DNA): TGTGCCAGTAGTATAAGGGCTATAGAAGGGAGCCAAGAGACCCAGTACTTC.

This chain joins TRBV5-1 and TRBJ2-3; 8 positions match TRBD1. V lost 4 bases, J lost 2 bases, and 3 bases stayed unmatched. The CDR3 extends over 14 amino acids. Looked up from germline, CDR1 is SGHRS and CDR2 is YFSETQ. The CDR3 bases are TGCGCCAGCAGCCCGGACAGGGCCACAGATACGCAGTATTTT. Translation gives CASSPDRATDTQYF. Complete variable domain (other parts from reference TRBV5-1 and TRBJ2-3): KAGVTQTPRYLIKTRGQQVTLSCSPISGHRSVSWYQQTPGQGLQFLFEYFSETQRNKGNFPGRFSGRQFSNSRSEMNVSTLELGDSALYLCASSPDRATDTQYFGPGTRLTVL.

This chain uses TRBV9 with TRBJ2-1; no definite D call. The CDR3 has 13 amino acids. The germline V gene encodes CDR1 SGDLS and CDR2 YYNGEE. V was pared by 4 bases and J by 10 bases, with 15 bases between. Here the CDR3 DNA reads TGTGCCAGCAGCCTCCTACAGTCGGCCGAGCAGTTCTTC. Translation gives CASSLLQSAEQFF.

The chain couples TRBV4-2 to TRBJ2-7; D remains ambiguous. The CDR3 runs 14 residues. Germline assignment: CDR1 LGHNA and CDR2 YNFKEQ. Trimming cost V 8 bases and J 0 bases, with 14 bases left between them. As DNA, the CDR3 is TGTGCCAGCGGAGAGGTTCTTTACTCCTACGAGCAGTACTTC. Residues: CASGEVLYSYEQYF.

The chain recombines TRBV5-4 with TRBJ1-1; TRBD1 matches at 11 bases. The CDR3 is made up of 16 amino acids. J was trimmed by 3 bases and V by 4 bases; bases with no gene match: 8. Germline CDR1 is SGHNT and CDR2 is YYREEE (reference sequence). CDR3 loop: CASSRDRGVIDTEAFF. The CDR3 DNA reads as TGTGCCAGCAGCCGGGACAGGGGGGTTATTGACACTGAAGCTTTCTTT.

The rearrangement uses TRBV11-2 and TRBJ2-2; 8 bases fit TRBD1. The ends lost 1 base at V and 9 bases at J; junction bases unmatched: 7. The CDR3 has 15 residues. CDR1 and CDR2 from the germline V gene are SGHAT and FQNNGV. The CDR3 sequence is CASSLGTGTGRELFF. CDR3 coding DNA: TGTGCCAGCAGCTTAGGGACAGGGACGGGGCGGGAGCTGTTTTTT.

The rearrangement uses TRBV29-1 and TRBJ2-2; 12 bases agree with TRBD2. CDR3 length: 16 residues. CDR1 and CDR2 from the germline V gene are SQVTM and ANQGSEA. Trimming cost V 1 base and J 5 bases; bases outside gene matches: 5. Here the CDR3 reads CSVEVGLAGSTGELFF. The DNA for the CDR3 is TGCAGCGTTGAAGTTGGACTAGCGGGGAGTACCGGGGAGCTGTTTTTT.

The chain carries TRBV7-2 and TRBJ2-5; TRBD1 is a possible D gene (6 bases). CDR3 length: 14 residues. Trimming removed 4 bases at V and 1 base at J, with 10 bases between. Germline lookup yields CDR1 SGHTA and CDR2 FQGNSA. The CDR3: CASSSPRGQETQYF. Here the CDR3 DNA reads TGTGCCAGCAGCTCCCCCAGGGGCCAAGAGACCCAGTACTTC.

In this sample, this clone turned up a few times. CDR3 sequence: CASSPGQGLMGGSSYNSPLHF. The CDR3 bases are TGTGCCAGCAGCCCCGGACAGGGATTAATGGGGGGCAGCTCCTATAATTCACCCCTCCACTTT. The rearrangement uses TRBV4-2 and TRBJ1-6; 8 bases are shared with TRBD1. With 4 bases clipped from V and 0 bases from J, the junction kept 17 bases outside the gene matches. Germline V lookup: CDR1 LGHNA, CDR2 YNFKEQ. The length of the CDR3 is 21 residues.

The V and J genes are TRBV5-1 and TRBJ2-5, with a possible D match to TRBD2 (6 bases). Germline V gene lookup returns CDR1 SGHRS and CDR2 YFSETQ. This CDR3 has 14 residues. Trimming pared 0 bases from V and 5 bases from J, leaving 11 bases between. The CDR3 protein is CASSLGGVRETQYF. CDR3 sequence (DNA): TGCGCCAGCAGCTTGGGCGGGGTGCGGGAGACCCAGTACTTC.